The entry below describes one T cell receptor (beta chain). The data belong to a study of blood T cell repertoires in COVID-19. Across the whole study: Whether acute or convalescent, the COVID-19 samples came from the United States, Italy and Spain.

TCRdb keeps only in-frame clones here, not all; method: immunoSEQ multiplex PCR. Found here are 100,000 to 120,000 clones, 88% of them singletons; the top ten hold over 2%. J was trimmed by 4 bases and V by 7 bases; bases with no gene match: 7. This CDR3 spans 14 amino acids. Germline V gene data show CDR1 as MNHEY and CDR2 as SVGAGI. This clonotype originated in a human donor in a cohort sampled during active COVID-19. The chain couples TRBV6-5 to TRBJ1-5, with TRBD1 identical over 7 bases. Sample: peripheral blood. CDR3 in amino acids: CASIGGGMNQPQHF. In DNA, the CDR3 is TGTGCCAGCATAGGAGGGGGCATGAATCAGCCCCAGCATTTT.